This T cell receptor beta chain was captured in a study of CD8 T cells in ankylosing spondylitis. V was clipped by 8 bases and J by 1 base, with 11 bases between them. Germline-derived CDR1 and CDR2 are SGHTA and FQGNSA. The CDR3 sequence is 13 residues long. Each CDR3 protein gets one entry after TCRdb re-called the 5' RACE reads with MiXCR. The sample shows tens of thousands of distinct CDR3 sequences, 11% of them seen only once. The sequenced sample was blood, either unsorted or a sorted T cell fraction (not recorded which). The sequence came from a male donor with ankylosing spondylitis or in good health (not recorded which). The chain joins TRBV7-2 to TRBJ2-5; possibly TRBD2 for D (6 bases). CDR3 residues: CASRAGGQETQYF. CDR3 coding DNA: TGTGCCAGCCGAGCCGGGGGCCAAGAGACCCAGTACTTC.